These 26 T cell receptor beta chains were sequenced from one sample in a study of T cell repertoires in cytomegalovirus infection. TCRdb processed the reads anew with MiXCR; each CDR3 protein has one entry. The table includes about 770,000 distinct CDR3 sequences, 25% to 30% detected once. What these receptors recognize is not known. The sequences come from cultured CD8+ T cells from PBMCs, collected from culture after CMV antigen stimulation. These TCRs come from a human donor in good health (CMV status not recorded). Some clones in this sample may be carry-over from other donors' samples.

The chain has TRBV7-9 and TRBJ2-5, with D unclear. The CDR3 is 15 amino acids. The germline V gene encodes CDR1 SEHNR and CDR2 FQNEAQ (reference sequence). Trimming took off 5 bases at V and 4 bases at J, with 17 bases between the two ends. For the CDR3, the DNA is TGTGCCAGCAGCAAACAGACACGGCAAGGAGAGACCCAGTACTTC. Translating it yields CASSKQTRQGETQYF.

The chain is built from TRBV6-6 and TRBJ1-1; 8 bases are shared with TRBD1. V was clipped by 6 bases and J by 4 bases; unmatched bases: 10. Germline values: CDR1 MNHNY, CDR2 SVGAGI (reference sequence). This CDR3 spans 15 amino acids. The CDR3 protein is CASRSTRGQRTEAFF. As DNA, the CDR3 is TGTGCCAGCAGGTCAACCAGGGGGCAGCGCACTGAAGCTTTCTTT.

This clonotype was seen many times. The chain uses TRBV7-2 and TRBJ2-1; D is uncertain. Between the trimmed V and J ends, which lost 2 bases and 6 bases, there was a span of 5 bases. The CDR3 extends over 12 amino acids. CDR1 and CDR2 (germline): SGHTA, FQGNSA. The CDR3 region has the DNA TGTGCCAGCAGCTTATTCGGCAATGAGCAGTTCTTC. Its translation is CASSLFGNEQFF.

This chain joins TRBV20-1 and TRBJ1-1; D is unresolved. CDR1 is DFQATT, CDR2 SNEGSKA, per germline (reference sequence). The V and J ends lost 5 bases and 8 bases respectively, with 18 bases between them. The CDR3 has 13 residues. CDR3 nucleotides: TGCAGTGCTCGCCCACTCTTTGAGATAGAAGCTTTCTTT. Translating it yields CSARPLFEIEAFF.

This sequence joins TRBV5-3 and TRBJ1-2; TRBD1 is a possible D gene (6 bases). TRBV5-3 is an ORF, and what it does is uncertain. CDR3 length equals 13 residues. Trimming stripped 5 bases from V and 5 bases from J, with 13 bases between. In DNA form, the CDR3 reads TGTGCCAGAAGTCGGCAGGGGTGGTATGGCTACACCTTC. Its protein product is CARSRQGWYGYTF.

The J gene is TRBJ1-5, the V gene TRBV19; 10 bases map to TRBD1. CDR3 length: 17 amino acids. CDR1 LNHDA and CDR2 SQIVND come from the germline V gene (reference sequence). V gave up 3 bases and J gave up 0 bases; unmatched junction bases: 5. The CDR3 is CASSIGTGAHSNQPQHF. In DNA, the CDR3 is TGTGCCAGTAGTATTGGGACAGGGGCCCATAGCAATCAGCCCCAGCATTTT.

This clonotype occurred a few times. This sequence joins TRBV2 and TRBJ2-1; D is unclear. CDR1 and CDR2 from the germline V gene are SNHLY and FYNNEI. Trimming took off 2 bases at V and 0 bases at J, with 11 bases between the two ends. The CDR3 loop spans 16 amino acids. CDR3 residues: CASSEYGVSSYNEQFF. In DNA, the CDR3 is TGTGCCAGCAGTGAATATGGCGTGAGCTCCTACAATGAGCAGTTCTTC.

This clonotype has just a few counts. The V and J genes are TRBV7-2 and TRBJ2-7, with D hard to call. V dropped 5 bases and J dropped 6 bases, with 11 bases sitting between them. CDR3 length: 12 amino acids. In germline, CDR1 is SGHTA, CDR2 FQGNSA. CDR3 residues: CASSHSGLEQYF. CDR3 DNA: TGTGCCAGCAGCCACTCAGGTCTCGAGCAGTACTTC.

This clonotype was found a few times. The genes are TRBV29-1 and TRBJ1-2; D gene uncertain. CDR3 length: 13 amino acids. V lost 3 bases, J lost 3 bases, and 11 bases lay in between. Germline V lookup: CDR1 SQVTM, CDR2 ANQGSEA. The CDR3 DNA follows: TGCAGCGTTGACGAGGACTGGGACTATGGCTACACCTTC. This translates into CSVDEDWDYGYTF.

The rearrangement uses TRBV7-9 and TRBJ2-2; D is perhaps TRBD2 (7 bases). With 5 bases removed from V and 0 bases from J, the gap between germline ends came to 22 bases. From germline, CDR1 is SEHNR and CDR2 FQNEAQ (reference sequence). The CDR3 is 19 residues long. The CDR3 loop is CASSPRGGARRTNTGELFF. Here the CDR3 DNA reads TGTGCCAGCAGCCCTAGAGGGGGGGCCCGTCGGACGAACACCGGGGAGCTGTTTTTT.

This clonotype was seen many times. The chain combines TRBV7-9 with TRBJ2-5; possibly TRBD1 or TRBD2 for D (5 bases each). V was cut by 4 bases and J by 1 base, with 10 bases left in between. This CDR3 is 14 amino acids long. Germline loops: CDR1 SEHNR, CDR2 FQNEAQ (reference sequence). The CDR3 is CASSYIGAQETQYF. The CDR3 DNA follows: TGTGCCAGCAGCTATATCGGGGCCCAAGAGACCCAGTACTTC. Full variable domain (remainder filled in from reference TRBV7-9 and TRBJ2-5): DTGVSQNPRHKITKRGQNVTFRCDPISEHNRLYWYRQTLGQGPEFLTYFQNEAQLEKSRLLSDRFSAERPKGSFSTLEIQRTEQGDSAMYLCASSYIGAQETQYFGPGTRLLVL.

The J gene is TRBJ1-5, the V gene TRBV20-1; perhaps TRBD1 as D (5 bases). Germline CDR1 DFQATT, CDR2 SNEGSKA (reference sequence). This CDR3 spans 15 amino acids. The V gene lost 6 bases and the J gene lost 0 bases, with 15 bases spanning the gap. CDR3 sequence (DNA): TGCAGTGCCACCATCCAGGGAAATAGCAATCAGCCCCAGCATTTT. Translated, it gives CSATIQGNSNQPQHF.

This clonotype was recorded a few times. The CDR3 loop is CASSLWQGSNSPLHF. The CDR3 region has the DNA TGTGCCAGCAGCTTGTGGCAGGGAAGTAATTCACCCCTCCACTTT. The chain is built from TRBV5-4 and TRBJ1-6; D may be TRBD1 (5 bases). The V gene's germline CDR1 is SGHNT and CDR2 YYREEE (reference sequence). CDR3 length: 15 amino acids. Trimming pared 1 base from V and 6 bases from J, leaving 11 bases between.

The CDR3 reads CASSPSGTGEETQYF. The CDR3 nucleotides read TGTGCCAGCTCACCATCGGGGACAGGTGAAGAGACCCAGTACTTC. This chain connects TRBV18 to TRBJ2-5, with 8 bases identical to TRBD1. Germline CDR1 is KGHSH and CDR2 is LQKENI. The CDR3 covers 15 residues. The junction had 5 bases not matched to a gene; V was cut back by 2 bases and J by 3 bases.

The V gene is TRBV12-3 or TRBV12-4, the J gene TRBJ1-5, with TRBD1 as a possible D gene (6 bases). The CDR3 is 14 amino acids. Trimming pared 6 bases from V and 7 bases from J, leaving 16 bases between. CDR3 sequence: CASSHTGTSQPQHF. CDR3 sequence (DNA): TGTGCCAGCAGCCACACCGGGACATCCCAGCCCCAGCATTTT.

The chain joins TRBV7-9 to TRBJ2-2, with 8 nucleotides matching TRBD1. The V gene's germline CDR1 is SEHNR and CDR2 FQNEAQ (reference sequence). This CDR3 is 17 amino acids long. The V segment lost 7 bases and the J segment 5 bases; nucleotides outside the gene matches: 15. This chain's CDR3 is CASTRRGPGNGTGELFF. The CDR3 DNA follows: TGTGCCAGCACCCGCAGGGGGCCGGGAAACGGAACCGGGGAGCTGTTTTTT.

The rearrangement joins TRBV9 to TRBJ1-5; perhaps TRBD1 as D (6 bases). Per germline, CDR1 SGDLS and CDR2 YYNGEE. The germline V and J ends were trimmed by 1 base and 3 bases, with 11 bases remaining between them. The CDR3 has 15 amino acids. In DNA form, the CDR3 reads TGTGCCAGCAGCGTAACTGGGGGCCCCAATCAGCCCCAGCATTTT. It yields the protein CASSVTGGPNQPQHF.

This clonotype came up a few times. The CDR3 DNA is TGTGCCAGTAGTATCAACGACCTGAGGGGCACTGAAGCTTTCTTT. Its protein product is CASSINDLRGTEAFF. V gene TRBV19 combines with J gene TRBJ1-1; D is possibly TRBD1 (5 bases). This CDR3 is built from 15 residues. Germline V gives CDR1 LNHDA, CDR2 SQIVND (reference sequence). The germline V and J ends were trimmed by 3 bases and 4 bases, with 15 bases remaining between them. Full variable domain (remainder filled in from reference TRBV19 and TRBJ1-1): DGGITQSPKYLFRKEGQNVTLSCEQNLNHDAMYWYRQDPGQGLRLIYYSQIVNDFQKGDIAEGYSVSREKKESFPLTVTSAQKNPTAFYLCASSINDLRGTEAFFGQGTRLTVV.

This chain connects TRBV3-1 to TRBJ2-1; D remains unclear. Trimming cost V 0 bases and J 1 base, with 7 bases left between them. This CDR3 is built from 15 residues. Per germline, CDR1 LGHDT and CDR2 YNNKEL (reference sequence). The CDR3 coding sequence is TGTGCCAGCAGCCAAGAGTCTGATTCCTACAATGAGCAGTTCTTC. Encoded protein: CASSQESDSYNEQFF.

The chain is built from TRBV12-3 or TRBV12-4 and TRBJ2-1; 15 bases line up with TRBD2. V shed 6 bases and J 7 bases; nucleotides not matched to a gene: 4. The CDR3 runs 15 residues. The CDR3: CASRFGTSGGNEQFF. The CDR3 DNA sequence: TGTGCCAGCAGGTTTGGGACTAGCGGGGGGAATGAGCAGTTCTTC.

The CDR3 sequence is CATGTNSYEQYF. CDR3 sequence (DNA): TGCGCCACCGGGACAAACTCCTACGAGCAGTACTTC. The V and J genes are TRBV10-1 and TRBJ2-7; weak D call: TRBD1 (6 bases). V dropped 10 bases and J dropped 0 bases, with 10 bases sitting between them. The CDR3 runs to 12 residues. CDR1 and CDR2 (germline): WNHNN, SYGVQD (reference sequence).

V usage is TRBV5-5 and J usage is TRBJ2-3; 11 bases map to TRBD2. The CDR3 contains 17 residues. Per the germline V gene, CDR1 is SGHKS and CDR2 is YYEKEE (reference sequence). V gave up 2 bases and J gave up 3 bases; unmatched junction bases: 8. The CDR3 protein is CASSFSGGAISTDTQYF. The CDR3 coding sequence is TGTGCCAGCAGCTTTAGCGGGGGGGCGATATCAACAGATACGCAGTATTTT.

This chain connects TRBV27 to TRBJ1-5, with a possible D match to TRBD1 (6 bases). The V end was cut by 3 bases, the J end by 3 bases, with 12 bases between. The CDR3 spans 15 residues. Germline CDR1 is MNHEY and CDR2 is SMNVEV (reference sequence). In DNA, the CDR3 is TGTGCCAGCAGTTTTCAGGGGCGGATCAATCAGCCCCAGCATTTT. This encodes CASSFQGRINQPQHF.

This clonotype was observed a few times. The chain uses TRBV28 and TRBJ2-3; weak D call: TRBD2 (6 bases). Trimming shortened V by 11 bases and J by 0 bases, and 9 bases separated the two germline ends. Per the germline V gene, CDR1 is MDHEN and CDR2 is SYDVKM. The CDR3 spans 12 residues. CDR3 region: CAGGDSTDTQYF. The CDR3 DNA reads as TGTGCCGGCGGGGACAGCACAGATACGCAGTATTTT.

The genes are TRBV7-9 and TRBJ2-5; D not certain. This CDR3 contains 18 residues. The germline gives CDR1 SEHNR, CDR2 FQNEAQ (reference sequence). V was clipped by 1 base and J by 1 base, with 19 bases between them. Here the CDR3 DNA reads TGTGCCAGCAGCTTAGTCCTCCGGGTCCTTAATCTCCAAGAGACCCAGTACTTC. Its protein product is CASSLVLRVLNLQETQYF.

This clonotype has a count of ten or more. This rearrangement joins TRBV7-2 to TRBJ1-5; TRBD1 matches at 7 bases. The CDR3 is made up of 15 amino acids. The V segment lost 5 bases and the J segment 6 bases; nucleotides outside the gene matches: 10. CDR1 and CDR2 from the germline V gene are SGHTA and FQGNSA. The CDR3 DNA sequence: TGTGCCAGCAGCCTAAGACAGGGCATAAGTCAGCCCCAGCATTTT. Translated: CASSLRQGISQPQHF.